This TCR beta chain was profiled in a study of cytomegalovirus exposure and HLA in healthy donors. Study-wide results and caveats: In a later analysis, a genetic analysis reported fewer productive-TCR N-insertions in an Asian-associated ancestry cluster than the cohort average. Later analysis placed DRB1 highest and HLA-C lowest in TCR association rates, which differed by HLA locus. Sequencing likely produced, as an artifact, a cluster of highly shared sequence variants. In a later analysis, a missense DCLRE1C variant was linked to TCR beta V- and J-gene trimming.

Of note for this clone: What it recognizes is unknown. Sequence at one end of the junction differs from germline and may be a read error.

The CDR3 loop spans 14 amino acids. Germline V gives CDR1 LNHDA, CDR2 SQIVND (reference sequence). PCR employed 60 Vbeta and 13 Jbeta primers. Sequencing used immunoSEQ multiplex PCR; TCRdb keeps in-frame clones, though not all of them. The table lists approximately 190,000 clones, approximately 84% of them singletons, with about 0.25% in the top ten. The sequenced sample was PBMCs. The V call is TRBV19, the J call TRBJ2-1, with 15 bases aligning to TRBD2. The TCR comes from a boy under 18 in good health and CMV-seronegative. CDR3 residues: CASSIGTSGGPRVF. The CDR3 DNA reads TGTGCCAGTAGTATTGGGACTAGCGGGGGGCCCAGGGTCTTC.